Reported below is one T cell receptor beta chain. This entry is derived from a study of blood T cell repertoires in COVID-19. Study as a whole: The samples span acute and convalescent COVID-19 from the United States, Italy and Spain. Nucleic acid was either cDNA or gDNA, and it came from T cells, B-cell-depleted T cells, or PBMCs.

TCRdb keeps only in-frame clones here, not all; method: immunoSEQ multiplex PCR. The table shows about 220,000 clones, with more than 65% occurring only once. The germline gives CDR1 SGHNT, CDR2 YYREEE (reference sequence). The CDR3 contains 15 residues. Trimming cost V 7 bases and J 7 bases; bases outside gene matches: 11. The source is a man aged 50 to 60 with active or convalescent COVID-19. Specimen: peripheral blood. The rearrangement joins TRBV5-4 to TRBJ1-6; TRBD1 aligns across 7 bases. The CDR3 reads CASGSATGENSPLHF. CDR3 nucleotides: TGTGCCAGCGGCTCGGCAACAGGGGAAAATTCACCCCTCCACTTT.